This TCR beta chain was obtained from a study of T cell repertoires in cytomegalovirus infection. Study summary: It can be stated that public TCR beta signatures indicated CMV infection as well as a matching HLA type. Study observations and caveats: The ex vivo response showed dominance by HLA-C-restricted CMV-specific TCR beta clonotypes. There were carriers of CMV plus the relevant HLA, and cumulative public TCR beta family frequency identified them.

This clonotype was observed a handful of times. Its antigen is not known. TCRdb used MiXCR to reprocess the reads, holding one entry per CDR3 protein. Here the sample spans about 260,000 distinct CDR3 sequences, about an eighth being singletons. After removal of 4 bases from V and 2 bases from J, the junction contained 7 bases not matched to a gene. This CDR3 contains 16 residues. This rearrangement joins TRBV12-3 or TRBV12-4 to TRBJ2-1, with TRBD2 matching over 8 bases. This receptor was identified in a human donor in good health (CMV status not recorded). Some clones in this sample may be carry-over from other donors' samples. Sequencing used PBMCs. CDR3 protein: CASSSLSGGAYNEQFF. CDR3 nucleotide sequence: TGTGCCAGCAGTTCCCTCAGCGGGGGCGCCTACAATGAGCAGTTCTTC.